The T cell receptor beta chain described here comes from a study of blood T cell repertoires in COVID-19 (dated by TCRdb to about 2020). Turning to the overall study: Collaborator samples came from the United States, Italy and Spain and covered acute and convalescent phases of COVID-19. The prospective study material was composed of cDNA or gDNA derived from T cells, B-cell-depleted T cells, or PBMCs. The dataset comprised deeply sampled blood TCRbeta repertoires from subjects exposed to, actively infected with, or recovered from COVID-19. A freely available public database, intended as a resource for researchers studying the immune response to SARS-CoV-2, is where the repertoires were released. Samples were obtained from the ongoing ImmuneRACE study (first 160 participants) and from about 1,300 subjects provided by 6 global collaborators. Nearly every sample came with metadata listing a de-identified subject ID, COVID-19 status, age in years and sex. HLA class I and class II types, where available, came from metadata supplied by the sample provider rather than from assay-based typing.

The immunoSEQ Assay, a bias-controlled multiplex PCR, was used to amplify TCRbeta CDR3 regions from genomic DNA. The paper's processing steps were these. The number of nucleated cells in each sample was estimated by amplification of reference gene primers within the assay. Sequence reads were collapsed and filtered to measure the absolute abundance of every unique TCRbeta CDR3 rearrangement. For each sample, productive Simpson clonality was calculated as the square root of Simpson's diversity index across productive rearrangements. TCRdb limited this immuneACCESS table to in-frame rearrangements with V and J called. A share of clones is missing; checked studies link under half to unresolved V genes, and the rest is unexplained. V and J calls and clone size are those listed in that table; D and trimming were worked out from the DNA. Across this sample there are fewer than 120,000 clones, with nearly 90% seen only once. The top ten clonotypes cover roughly 5% of the sample.

Whole blood was collected in K2EDTA tubes by collaborating institutions according to the institutions' own protocols. For TCRbeta analysis, collaborator samples were shipped as frozen whole blood, as isolated PBMCs, or as DNA extracted from either sample type. For this clone: The antigen it recognizes is unknown. The record has no base qualities; no much larger clone is one base away.

The CDR3 covers 17 residues, taking in both the cysteine and the phenylalanine. Just the 51-base CDR3 DNA is kept, in frame starting at base 1. The junction carries 17 bases between V and J, which are trimmed by 3 bases and 2 bases respectively. Reading the germline V gene gives CDR1 SNHLY and CDR2 FYNNEI. The investigation overall reported the following: Clinical and demographic metadata were provided uncurated, with the amount varying by source and participant.

The sequence links TRBV2 to TRBJ2-1; 6 matching bases give a weak D call of TRBD2. This TCR derives from a human donor in a cohort sampled during active COVID-19. What was sequenced was peripheral blood. The CDR3 corresponds to CASSEGLASATYNEQFF. The sequenced DNA: TGTGCCAGCAGTGAGGGGCTAGCGAGCGCAACCTACAATGAGCAGTTCTTC.